One and the same sample provided the 5 T cell receptor beta chains below, sequenced in a study of blood T cells in healthy people across ages. A sample-barcoded 5' primer and a J-beta primer mix were used in a second PCR of roughly 7 to 11 cycles. Using its own MiXCR run on the 5' RACE reads, TCRdb lists one record per CDR3 protein. This table has around 700,000 distinct CDR3 sequences, around 25% appearing once. The same sample was also used in a study of T cells of mothers and their children.

The sequencing input was blood. Every receptor here comes from a boy between 10 and 17 years old in good health.

This clonotype turned up a few times. The chain joins TRBV11-2 to TRBJ2-3; D is unclear. Trimming cost V 7 bases and J 4 bases, with 9 bases left between them. There are 12 residues in the CDR3. The germline gives CDR1 SGHAT, CDR2 FQNNGV. The CDR3 coding sequence is TGTGCCAGCACCACCCCCCCAGATACGCAGTATTTT. Translating it yields CASTTPPDTQYF.

This clonotype was found a few times. The chain couples TRBV24-1 to TRBJ2-3; 8 positions match TRBD2. The CDR3 runs to 15 residues. V trimming: 4 bases; J trimming: 4 bases; junction bases outside the gene matches: 6. Germline loops: CDR1 KGHDR, CDR2 SFDVKD. CDR3 protein: CATSDSTTSADTQYF. CDR3 sequence (DNA): TGTGCCACCAGTGACTCCACGACTAGCGCAGATACGCAGTATTTT.

The gene calls are TRBV20-1 and TRBJ1-2; possibly TRBD1 for D (5 bases). From germline, CDR1 is DFQATT and CDR2 SNEGSKA (reference sequence). Trimming removed 6 bases from V and 3 bases from J, with 14 bases in between. The length of the CDR3 is 13 residues. The CDR3 DNA sequence: TGCAGTGCGAGACGACAGTCCCACTATGGCTACACCTTC. Residues: CSARRQSHYGYTF.

This chain uses TRBV7-2 with TRBJ1-2; D call uncertain. V lost 2 bases and J 4 bases, leaving 11 bases between the germline ends. Germline CDR1 and CDR2: SGHTA and FQGNSA. The CDR3 extends over 14 amino acids. In DNA form, the CDR3 reads TGTGCCAGCAGCTTATCCACCCAGACCTATGGCTACACCTTC. Its protein is CASSLSTQTYGYTF.

This clonotype was detected a few times. The chain employs TRBV2 and TRBJ2-5, with 7 bases matching TRBD1. Germline assignment: CDR1 SNHLY and CDR2 FYNNEI. Trimming cost V 3 bases and J 5 bases; bases outside gene matches: 12. The CDR3 extends over 16 amino acids. The CDR3 loop is CASSDLGETGLETQYF. DNA of the CDR3: TGTGCCAGCAGTGATCTCGGGGAGACAGGGTTGGAGACCCAGTACTTC.